Below are 9 T cell receptor beta chains sequenced from a single sample in a study of read filtering for tumor transcriptome and immune sequencing. Molecular barcoded adaptors covering alpha/delta and beta/gamma chains were used on 400 to 450 ng RNA. In TCRdb, the reads were re-called with MiXCR into one record per CDR3 protein. The sample comprises about 37,000 distinct CDR3 sequences, roughly 15% of which are singletons, and about 40% rests with the top ten. Sequenced material: a population of CD138-negative cells sorted from bone marrow. These receptors originate from a donor older than 35 with multiple myeloma.

The sample holds a few counts of this clonotype. This chain links TRBV27 with TRBJ2-7; a weak D match, TRBD1 (5 bases). Germline loops: CDR1 MNHEY, CDR2 SMNVEV (reference sequence). This CDR3 has 13 residues. Trimming left V 6 bases short and J 4 bases short, with 13 bases between. The CDR3 DNA reads TGTGCCAGCAGGGCAGGGAACTTTTACGAGCAGTACTTC. Translation: CASRAGNFYEQYF.

This clonotype was observed at least ten times. The chain carries TRBV7-2 and TRBJ2-5; 9 bases fit TRBD2. Germline V gene sequence: CDR1 SGHTA, CDR2 FQGNSA. This CDR3 region has 15 residues. J gave up 3 bases and V 4 bases, and 6 bases lay outside the gene matches. CDR3 loop: CASSSQTSGKETQYF. For the CDR3, the DNA is TGTGCCAGCAGCTCCCAGACTAGCGGTAAAGAGACCCAGTACTTC.

This clonotype occurred many times. The chain links TRBV18 to TRBJ1-2; no clear D gene. CDR1 and CDR2 from the germline V gene are KGHSH and LQKENI. Between the trimmed V and J ends, which lost 5 bases and 5 bases, there was a span of 12 bases. This CDR3 is 13 amino acids long. CDR3 DNA: TGTGCCAGCTCATTCCGGGCCGAGTATGGCTACACCTTC. It yields the protein CASSFRAEYGYTF.

Comments on this clonotype: A far bigger clonotype differs at one base, so this is likely a read error. No conserved phenylalanine or tryptophan is present at the end of the CDR3, so a read error is the likely explanation. The chain is built from TRBV11-3 and TRBJ2-1; TRBD2 matches at 8 bases. Germline CDR1 reads SGHNT; CDR2 reads YENEEA. The CDR3 consists of 13 residues. The trim removed 5 bases at V and 4 bases at J, leaving 1 base unmatched. The CDR3 is CASSAGGYNEQFL. CDR3 nucleotide sequence: TGTGCCAGCAGCGCGGGAGGATACAATGAGCAGTTCCTC.

This clonotype was seen many times. The V gene is TRBV7-9, the J gene TRBJ2-2; D is unclear. The germline V and J ends were trimmed by 11 bases and 3 bases, with 16 bases remaining between them. The CDR3 loop spans 14 amino acids. Germline lookup yields CDR1 SEHNR and CDR2 FQNEAQ (reference sequence). Here the CDR3 reads CAASAVLDTGELFF. CDR3 in DNA: TGTGCCGCTTCGGCAGTCCTGGACACCGGGGAGCTGTTTTTT.

This clonotype showed up many times. The genes are TRBV4-2 and TRBJ2-5; TRBD1 agrees at 7 bases. The CDR3 spans 15 residues. J was trimmed by 5 bases and V by 4 bases; bases with no gene match: 10. The germline CDR1 and CDR2 sequences are LGHNA and YNFKEQ. The chain's CDR3 is CASSRSTGSGETQYF. The CDR3 DNA is TGTGCCAGCAGCCGATCGACAGGGTCCGGGGAGACCCAGTACTTC.

This clonotype appeared many times. The chain couples TRBV6-5 to TRBJ1-1, with unresolved D. CDR3 length: 15 amino acids. Trimming pared 5 bases from V and 7 bases from J, leaving 20 bases between. Looked up from germline, CDR1 is MNHEY and CDR2 is SVGAGI. CDR3 coding DNA: TGTGCCAGCAGTCCCCATACGGGCCGCGACATTGAAGCTTTCTTT. This encodes CASSPHTGRDIEAFF.

The genes are TRBV9 and TRBJ1-3, with D tentatively TRBD1 (6 bases). The CDR3 runs 18 residues. Trimming left V 0 bases short and J 2 bases short, with 18 bases between. CDR1 and CDR2 from the germline V gene are SGDLS and YYNGEE. The CDR3 region has the DNA TGTGCCAGCAGCGTAGCCCCACAAGGACAGTCTGCTGGAAACACCATATATTTT. Its protein product is CASSVAPQGQSAGNTIYF.

This clonotype showed up many times. The chain carries TRBV7-2 and TRBJ2-2, with D perhaps TRBD1 or TRBD2 (7 bases each). This CDR3 contains 21 residues. The germline CDR1 and CDR2 sequences are SGHTA and FQGNSA. With 4 bases removed from V and 5 bases from J, the gap between germline ends came to 32 bases. The chain's CDR3 is CASSSSQGGRGAGRWTGELFF. The CDR3 DNA follows: TGTGCCAGCAGCTCAAGCCAGGGGGGGCGCGGAGCGGGACGATGGACCGGGGAGCTGTTTTTT.